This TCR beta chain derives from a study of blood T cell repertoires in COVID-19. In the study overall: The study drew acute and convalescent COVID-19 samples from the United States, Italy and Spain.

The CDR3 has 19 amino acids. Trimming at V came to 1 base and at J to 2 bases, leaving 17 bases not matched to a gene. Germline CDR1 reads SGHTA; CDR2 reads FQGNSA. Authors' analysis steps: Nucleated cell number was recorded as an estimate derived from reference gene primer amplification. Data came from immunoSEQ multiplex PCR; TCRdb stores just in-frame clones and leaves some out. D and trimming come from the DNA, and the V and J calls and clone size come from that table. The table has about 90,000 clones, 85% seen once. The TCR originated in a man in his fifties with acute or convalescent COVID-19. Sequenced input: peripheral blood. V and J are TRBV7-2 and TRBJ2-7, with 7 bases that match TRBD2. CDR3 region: CASSLDRLAGRISTYEQYF. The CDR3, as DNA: TGTGCCAGCAGCTTAGACCGTTTAGCGGGTAGGATCTCCACCTACGAGCAGTACTTC. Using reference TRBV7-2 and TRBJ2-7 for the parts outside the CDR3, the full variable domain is GAGVSQSPSNKVTEKGKDVELRCDPISGHTALYWYRQSLGQGLEFLIYFQGNSAPDKSGLPSDRFSAERTGGSVSTLTIQRTQQEDSAVYLCASSLDRLAGRISTYEQYFGPGTRLTVT.